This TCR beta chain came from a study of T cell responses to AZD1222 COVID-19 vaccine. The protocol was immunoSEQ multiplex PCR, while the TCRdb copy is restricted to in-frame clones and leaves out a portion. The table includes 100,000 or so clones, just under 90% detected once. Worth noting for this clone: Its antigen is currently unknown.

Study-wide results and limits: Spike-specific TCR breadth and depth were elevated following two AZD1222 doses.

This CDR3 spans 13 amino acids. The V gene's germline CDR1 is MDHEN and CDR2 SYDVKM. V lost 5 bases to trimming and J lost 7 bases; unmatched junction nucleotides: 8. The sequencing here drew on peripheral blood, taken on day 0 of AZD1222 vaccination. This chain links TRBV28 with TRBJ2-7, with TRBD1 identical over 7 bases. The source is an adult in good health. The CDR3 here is CASSPDRVREQYF. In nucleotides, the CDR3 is TGTGCCAGCAGTCCTGACAGGGTTAGAGAGCAGTACTTC.